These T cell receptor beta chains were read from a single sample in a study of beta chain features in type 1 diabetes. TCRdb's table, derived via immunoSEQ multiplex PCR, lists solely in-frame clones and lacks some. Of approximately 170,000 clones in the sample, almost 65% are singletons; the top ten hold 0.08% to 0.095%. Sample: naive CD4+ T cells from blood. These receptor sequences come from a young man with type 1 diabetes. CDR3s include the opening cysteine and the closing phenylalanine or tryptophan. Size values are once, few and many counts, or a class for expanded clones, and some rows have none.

cdr3_aa: CAWSVQGDTEAFF
v_call: TRBV30
j_call: TRBJ1-1
clone_size: NA

cdr3_aa: CASSLRGEHEQYF
v_call: TRBV7-6
j_call: TRBJ2-7
clone_size: NA

cdr3_aa: CASKTGSSYNEQFF
v_call: TRBV2
j_call: TRBJ2-1
clone_size: few

cdr3_aa: CASSAYLGSGTDTQYF
v_call: TRBV9
j_call: TRBJ2-3
clone_size: NA

cdr3_aa: CASSPRDYNEQFF
v_call: TRBV23-1
j_call: TRBJ2-1
clone_size: NA

cdr3_aa: CASSQSSKNTEAFF
v_call: TRBV23-1
j_call: TRBJ1-1
clone_size: NA

cdr3_aa: CASSPTGKTGANVLTF
v_call: TRBV9
j_call: TRBJ2-6
clone_size: NA

cdr3_aa: CAWSVQNTGELFF
v_call: TRBV30
j_call: TRBJ2-2
clone_size: NA

cdr3_aa: CASSLWTGVVADTQYF
v_call: TRBV13
j_call: TRBJ2-3
clone_size: NA

cdr3_aa: CSVEDRVLGDEQFF
v_call: TRBV29-1
j_call: TRBJ2-1
clone_size: NA

cdr3_aa: CASVGISGFSGANVLTF
v_call: TRBV2
j_call: TRBJ2-6
clone_size: few

cdr3_aa: CAWSVAGDQPQHF
v_call: TRBV30
j_call: TRBJ1-5
clone_size: few

cdr3_aa: CASSVTPTANYGYTF
v_call: TRBV9
j_call: TRBJ1-2
clone_size: few

cdr3_aa: CATSNSNQPQHF
v_call: TRBV28
j_call: TRBJ1-5
clone_size: NA

cdr3_aa: CSVSGQVEDTQYF
v_call: TRBV29-1
j_call: TRBJ2-3
clone_size: NA

cdr3_aa: CASSSGTGGDETQYF
v_call: TRBV7-9
j_call: TRBJ2-5
clone_size: NA

cdr3_aa: CASSLGSSGISDTQYF
v_call: TRBV7-2
j_call: TRBJ2-3
clone_size: once

cdr3_aa: CSVGDRVGGYTF
v_call: TRBV29-1
j_call: TRBJ1-2
clone_size: NA

cdr3_aa: CAWNPWTGGDEQYF
v_call: TRBV30
j_call: TRBJ2-7
clone_size: once

cdr3_aa: CASSHLDSDTQYF
v_call: TRBV14
j_call: TRBJ2-3
clone_size: NA

cdr3_aa: CASQGQESRGNYGYTF
v_call: TRBV25-1
j_call: TRBJ1-2
clone_size: few

cdr3_aa: CASSREENYGYTF
v_call: TRBV16
j_call: TRBJ1-2
clone_size: NA

cdr3_aa: CASSPRDGSYEQYF
v_call: TRBV18
j_call: TRBJ2-7
clone_size: NA

cdr3_aa: CASSLVQSYEQYF
v_call: TRBV11-2
j_call: TRBJ2-7
clone_size: NA

cdr3_aa: CSVEEESYNEQFF
v_call: TRBV29-1
j_call: TRBJ2-1
clone_size: NA

cdr3_aa: CAWSVRPAEKLFF
v_call: TRBV30
j_call: TRBJ1-4
clone_size: NA